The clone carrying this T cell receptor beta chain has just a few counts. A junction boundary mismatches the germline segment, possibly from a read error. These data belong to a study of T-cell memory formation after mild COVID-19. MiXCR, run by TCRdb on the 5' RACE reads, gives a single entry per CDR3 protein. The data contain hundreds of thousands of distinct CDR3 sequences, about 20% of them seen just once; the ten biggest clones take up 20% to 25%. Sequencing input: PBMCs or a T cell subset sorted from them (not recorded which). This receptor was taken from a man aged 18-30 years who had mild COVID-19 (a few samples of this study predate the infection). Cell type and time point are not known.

CDR3: CASSPPPLTGELFF. For the CDR3, the DNA is TGTGCTAGCAGCCCGCCCCCCTTGACCGGGGAGCTGTTTTTT. The gene calls are TRBV7-7 and TRBJ2-2, with D hard to call. Germline values: CDR1 SSHAT, CDR2 FNYEAQ (reference sequence). The CDR3 runs 14 residues. Based on the CDR3 plus reference TRBV7-7 and TRBJ2-2, the full variable domain is GAGVSQSPRYKVTKRGQDVTLRCDPISSHATLYWYQQALGQGPEFLTYFNYEAQPDKSGLPSDRFSAERPEGSISTLTIQRTEQRDSAMYRCASSPPPLTGELFFGEGSRLTVL.